Listed here are 29 T cell receptor beta chains from one sample, sequenced in a study of neurological immune-mediated disorders. MiXCR, run by TCRdb on the 5' RACE reads, gives a single entry per CDR3 protein. The sample gives roughly 80,000 distinct CDR3 sequences, more than 15% of which show up once; roughly 15% is in the top ten. Specimen: PBMCs. These receptors were obtained from a woman between 40 and 50 years old in good health.

In regard to this clonotype: Being one base from a much bigger clone, this may be a read error. This chain uses TRBV2 with TRBJ2-5; TRBD2 is a possible D gene (5 bases). This CDR3 has 13 residues. Germline-derived CDR1 and CDR2 are SNHLY and FYNNEI. The CDR3 protein is CVNSESGGETQYF. The CDR3 DNA follows: TGTGTCAACAGTGAAAGCGGTGGGGAGACCCAGTACTTC.

This clonotype was found many times. The chain joins TRBV5-1 to TRBJ2-2; tentative D call: TRBD1 (6 bases). This CDR3 region has 15 residues. CDR1 and CDR2 (germline): SGHRS, YFSETQ. V was trimmed by 4 bases and J by 5 bases, leaving 15 bases between them. Here the CDR3 reads CASSQQGPGTGELFF. The CDR3 DNA sequence: TGCGCCAGCAGCCAACAGGGTCCCGGGACCGGGGAGCTGTTTTTT.

The table lists this clonotype with many counts. The rearrangement uses TRBV3-1 and TRBJ2-5; possibly TRBD1 or TRBD2 for D (5 bases each). Germline-derived CDR1 and CDR2 are LGHDT and YNNKEL (reference sequence). V was clipped by 5 bases and J by 2 bases, with 12 bases between them. The CDR3 covers 14 residues. The CDR3 nucleotides are TGTGCCAGCAGCTCACCGGGGCAGCAAGAGACCCAGTACTTC. Amino acid sequence: CASSSPGQQETQYF.

This clonotype was counted many times. The chain combines TRBV20-1 with TRBJ2-1, with 10 bases aligning to TRBD1. CDR3 length: 14 amino acids. V shed 6 bases and J 4 bases; nucleotides not matched to a gene: 6. From germline, CDR1 is DFQATT and CDR2 SNEGSKA (reference sequence). In nucleotides, the CDR3 is TGCAGTGCACAGGGACAGGGGATATACAATGAGCAGTTCTTC. It encodes CSAQGQGIYNEQFF.

This clonotype was seen repeatedly, ten times or more. This rearrangement joins TRBV5-1 to TRBJ2-1, with 12 bases fitting TRBD2. This CDR3 region has 16 residues. J was trimmed by 7 bases and V by 1 base; bases with no gene match: 6. CDR1 and CDR2 (germline): SGHRS, YFSETQ. CDR3 residues: CASSLRASGGVNEQFF. Here the CDR3 DNA reads TGCGCCAGCAGCTTGCGGGCTAGCGGGGGGGTTAATGAGCAGTTCTTC.

This clonotype was found many times. The rearrangement joins TRBV28 to TRBJ2-5; 8 bases match TRBD1. V dropped 1 base and J dropped 7; count of bases not matched to a gene: 8. CDR3 length: 15 amino acids. The germline V gene encodes CDR1 MDHEN and CDR2 SYDVKM. The CDR3: CASSLSPDRGRTQYF. CDR3 bases: TGTGCCAGCAGTTTATCGCCCGACAGGGGACGGACCCAGTACTTC.

This clonotype was picked up many times. The chain carries TRBV10-3 and TRBJ1-5; the D gene is possibly TRBD1 (5 bases). Germline CDR1 reads ENHRY; CDR2 reads SYGVKD. The CDR3 length is 18 residues. The V gene lost 0 bases and the J gene lost 0 bases, with 15 bases spanning the gap. The CDR3, as DNA: TGTGCCATCAGTGAGTCGAAGGCAGGGTCAATTAGCAATCAGCCCCAGCATTTT. Translated, it gives CAISESKAGSISNQPQHF.

This clonotype was picked up many times. This sequence joins TRBV18 and TRBJ2-1, with 10 bases that match TRBD1. The ends lost 5 bases at V and 7 bases at J; junction bases unmatched: 8. CDR3 length: 15 residues. Germline CDR1 reads KGHSH; CDR2 reads LQKENI. The CDR3: CASSDRDRGRNEQFF. DNA of the CDR3: TGTGCCAGCTCAGACCGGGACAGGGGCCGGAATGAGCAGTTCTTC.

This clonotype was seen ten or more times. This sequence joins TRBV7-2 and TRBJ1-3, with D uncertain. The CDR3 consists of 15 residues. Germline values: CDR1 SGHTA, CDR2 FQGNSA. Trimming pared 0 bases from V and 10 bases from J, leaving 16 bases between. CDR3 sequence (DNA): TGTGCCAGCAGCTTAGCGCTAAATGGCCCCTCGACCATATATTTT. Translation gives CASSLALNGPSTIYF.

This clonotype appeared a few times. The rearrangement joins TRBV14 to TRBJ1-2, with D hard to call. This CDR3 region has 14 residues. V lost 1 base, J lost 2 bases, and 8 bases lay in between. Germline loops: CDR1 SGHDN, CDR2 FVKESK. CDR3 sequence: CASSQANGNYGYTF. The CDR3 bases are TGTGCCAGCAGCCAAGCGAATGGCAACTATGGCTACACCTTC.

Ten or more counts support this clonotype. V usage is TRBV20-1 and J usage is TRBJ1-5; a weak D match, TRBD1 (6 bases). The length of the CDR3 is 12 residues. The V gene's germline CDR1 is DFQATT and CDR2 SNEGSKA (reference sequence). The V end was cut by 6 bases, the J end by 6 bases, with 12 bases between. Here the CDR3 reads CSARRGAQPQHF. In nucleotides, the CDR3 is TGCAGTGCCAGGCGGGGGGCTCAGCCCCAGCATTTT.

The chain carries TRBV29-1 and TRBJ1-2; D is undetermined. CDR3 length: 11 residues. Germline lookup yields CDR1 SQVTM and CDR2 ANQGSEA. The germline V and J ends were trimmed by 5 bases and 6 bases, with 10 bases remaining between them. The CDR3: CSVPGFHGYTF. The CDR3 DNA sequence: TGCAGCGTTCCGGGTTTTCATGGCTACACCTTC.

The CDR3 DNA sequence: TGTGCCAGCAGTTACTCGATGGTGAGTGGAAGCTTCTTT. It yields the protein CASSYSMVSGSFF. The chain links TRBV6-5 to TRBJ1-1; the D is unclear. V was shortened by 0 bases and J by 14 bases, with 16 bases between the two germline ends. This CDR3 region has 13 residues. Germline CDR1 MNHEY, CDR2 SVGAGI.

The chain joins TRBV28 to TRBJ1-5; D is unresolved. This CDR3 is built from 13 residues. Trimming shortened V by 6 bases and J by 4 bases, and 10 bases separated the two germline ends. Per the germline V gene, CDR1 is MDHEN and CDR2 is SYDVKM. The CDR3 DNA follows: TGTGCCAGCAGAGGGCAGGTTAATCAGCCCCAGCATTTT. Encoded protein: CASRGQVNQPQHF.

The table lists this clonotype with many counts. The V gene is TRBV5-6, the J gene TRBJ1-1; D is unclear. The CDR3 has 13 residues. Trimming shortened V by 0 bases and J by 6 bases, and 9 bases separated the two germline ends. The germline V gene has CDR1 SGHDT and CDR2 YYEEEE. In DNA, the CDR3 is TGTGCCAGCAGCTTGGCTGGGTACGCTGAAGCTTTCTTT. This translates into CASSLAGYAEAFF. The complete variable domain, with remaining parts taken from reference TRBV5-6 and TRBJ1-1, reads DAGVTQSPTHLIKTRGQQVTLRCSPKSGHDTVSWYQQALGQGPQFIFQYYEEEERQRGNFPDRFSGHQFPNYSSELNVNALLLGDSALYLCASSLAGYAEAFFGQGTRLTVV.

This clonotype was counted many times. The rearrangement links TRBV7-2 to TRBJ2-2; 7 bases are a match to TRBD1. This CDR3 has 16 residues. Germline V gene sequence: CDR1 SGHTA, CDR2 FQGNSA. The V and J ends lost 7 bases and 1 base, in that order; junction bases with no gene match: 9. The DNA for the CDR3 is TGTGCCAGCACCATTCAAAGACAGGGGAACACCGGGGAGCTGTTTTTT. Translated, it gives CASTIQRQGNTGELFF.

This clonotype has at least ten counts. This rearrangement joins TRBV20-1 to TRBJ2-1; TRBD1 aligns across 9 bases. Germline loops: CDR1 DFQATT, CDR2 SNEGSKA (reference sequence). This CDR3 region has 16 residues. Losses at the gene ends were 1 base for V and 1 base for J; bases not matched to a gene: 5. The CDR3 region is CSARAAQGASYNEQFF. CDR3 in DNA: TGCAGTGCTAGAGCGGCACAGGGGGCGTCCTACAATGAGCAGTTCTTC.

This clonotype was counted at least ten times. The V gene is TRBV10-3, the J gene TRBJ2-3, with TRBD2 matching 8 bases. Germline V CDR1 and CDR2: ENHRY, SYGVKD. There are 16 residues in the CDR3. Trimming took 3 bases from V and 2 from J; bases not matched to a gene: 7. The CDR3: CAISESGGGITDTQYF. CDR3 nucleotide sequence: TGTGCCATCAGTGAATCCGGCGGGGGGATCACAGATACGCAGTATTTT.

Many counts were recorded for this clonotype. The V gene is TRBV7-2, the J gene TRBJ1-1; possibly TRBD1 for D (5 bases). CDR3 length: 15 amino acids. Germline V lookup: CDR1 SGHTA, CDR2 FQGNSA. Trimming stripped 5 bases from V and 4 bases from J, with 17 bases between. The CDR3 bases are TGTGCCAGCAGCCCCGGCCCCGAGGGGCGCACTGAAGCTTTCTTT. This gives the protein CASSPGPEGRTEAFF.

There are a few counts of this clonotype. This may stem from a read error, because a much larger clone lies one nucleotide away. The rearrangement uses TRBV7-2 and TRBJ1-6; 7 nucleotides line up with TRBD1. The CDR3 is 16 amino acids. The germline CDR1 and CDR2 sequences are SGHTA and FQGNSA. The CDR3 nucleotides read TGTGTCAGCAGCTTAGGGGGCTACATTGGGAGTTCACCCCTCCACTTT. This encodes CVSSLGGYIGSSPLHF.

As concerns this clonotype: The junction departs from the called germline gene at one end, perhaps through a read error. The chain uses TRBV3-1 and TRBJ2-2; the D gene is possibly TRBD1 (5 bases). Germline assignment: CDR1 LGHDT and CDR2 YNNKEL (reference sequence). This CDR3 contains 16 residues. The CDR3 nucleotides are TGTGCCAGCACCCAGGGCAGAACTTCGAACACCTGGGAGCTGTTTTTT. This sequence encodes CASTQGRTSNTWELFF.

This clonotype was detected ten times or more. The chain links TRBV5-1 to TRBJ2-2; tentatively, D is TRBD2 (6 bases). The CDR3 is 16 amino acids. Germline V gene sequence: CDR1 SGHRS, CDR2 YFSETQ. Trimming shortened V by 3 bases and J by 7 bases, and 19 bases separated the two germline ends. DNA for the CDR3: TGCGCCAGCAGCTATGGTTTTCAGGGAGGAGGCGGGGAGCTGTTTTTT. The encoded protein is CASSYGFQGGGGELFF.

At least ten counts were recorded for this clonotype. The chain joins TRBV10-2 to TRBJ2-1; D not resolved. The germline gives CDR1 WSHSY, CDR2 SAAADI. The CDR3 consists of 15 residues. Trimming cost V 3 bases and J 5 bases, with 14 bases left between them. CDR3 sequence: CASSELSFGHNEQFF. The CDR3 DNA follows: TGCGCCAGCAGTGAACTGAGCTTCGGGCACAATGAGCAGTTCTTC.

This clonotype occurred many times. The chain carries TRBV5-1 and TRBJ2-3; D may be TRBD2 (5 bases). The V gene lost 0 bases and the J gene lost 6 bases, with 11 bases spanning the gap. The CDR3 runs to 14 residues. Germline loops: CDR1 SGHRS, CDR2 YFSETQ. CDR3 bases: TGCGCCAGCAGCTTGGCGGTATGGGAGGATACGCAGTATTTT. Encoded protein: CASSLAVWEDTQYF.

This chain uses TRBV5-1 with TRBJ2-3; D may be TRBD1 (6 bases). Germline CDR1 is SGHRS and CDR2 is YFSETQ. This CDR3 has 15 amino acids. With 0 bases removed from V and 1 base from J, the gap between germline ends came to 9 bases. The CDR3 DNA reads as TGCGCCAGCAGCTTGGAGGGGGACGGCACAGATACGCAGTATTTT. Translated: CASSLEGDGTDTQYF.

The table lists this clonotype with many counts. The chain uses TRBV6-2 or TRBV6-3 and TRBJ2-2, with 10 nucleotides matching TRBD2. The CDR3 is 16 amino acids. J gave up 3 bases and V 10 bases, and 11 bases lay outside the gene matches. From germline, CDR1 is MNHEY and CDR2 SVGEGT. CDR3 nucleotide sequence: TGTGCCACCAAACCCAGGGGACTAGCGCACACCGGGGAGCTGTTTTTT. Translating it yields CATKPRGLAHTGELFF.

Many counts were recorded for this clonotype. V is TRBV10-3 and J is TRBJ2-5; D unclear. This CDR3 contains 15 residues. Germline V gives CDR1 ENHRY, CDR2 SYGVKD. V was pared by 4 bases and J by 2 bases, with 14 bases between. The CDR3 region is CAISGISLGQETQYF. CDR3 in DNA: TGTGCCATCAGTGGTATTAGCCTGGGTCAAGAGACCCAGTACTTC.

This rearrangement joins TRBV20-1 to TRBJ2-5, with D unresolved. Trimming shortened V by 4 bases and J by 2 bases, and 17 bases separated the two germline ends. This CDR3 comprises 15 residues. Germline V gene sequence: CDR1 DFQATT, CDR2 SNEGSKA (reference sequence). The CDR3 DNA sequence: TGCAGTGCTACCCGACCGCGTGGGGTGCAAGAGACCCAGTACTTC. This encodes CSATRPRGVQETQYF.

In this sample, this clonotype turned up many times. This rearrangement joins TRBV20-1 to TRBJ1-2, with D maybe TRBD1 (5 bases). The CDR3 is 15 residues long. Germline lookup yields CDR1 DFQATT and CDR2 SNEGSKA (reference sequence). The germline V and J ends were trimmed by 0 bases and 5 bases, with 16 bases remaining between them. The chain's CDR3 is CSARDIRGGYYGYTF. In nucleotides, the CDR3 is TGCAGTGCTAGAGATATCCGCGGGGGATATTATGGCTACACCTTC.